Below, 27 T cell receptor beta chains from the same sample are listed, as sequenced in a study of blood T cell repertoires in COVID-19. The table came from immunoSEQ multiplex PCR; TCRdb's copy has only in-frame clones and leaves some out. The table lists around 400,000 clones, 80% to 90% of them singletons. Sequencing was done on a sample of peripheral blood. All receptors derive from a woman in her 30s with COVID-19, enrolled during active disease.

The chain uses TRBV21-1 and TRBJ1-5; the table assigns TRBD1, which was not confirmed against the DNA. TRBV21-1 represents a pseudogene. This CDR3 contains 14 residues. CDR3 bases: TGTGCCAGATACAGGGCGCGGAGCAATCAGCCCCAGCATTTT. Its protein is CARYRARSNQPQHF.

The chain uses TRBV6-5 and TRBJ2-7; D remains unclear. This CDR3 comprises 15 residues. Germline-derived CDR1 and CDR2 are MNHEY and SVGAGI. Trimming took 2 bases from V and 3 from J, leaving 14 bases between them. The CDR3, as DNA: TGTGCCAGCAGTTACCCCGGAGAGGTAGACTACGAGCAGTACTTC. Its protein is CASSYPGEVDYEQYF.

The chain is built from TRBV15 and TRBJ2-3; TRBD1 matches 7 bases. Germline V lookup: CDR1 LNHNV, CDR2 YYDKDF (reference sequence). This CDR3 is built from 15 residues. Losses at the gene ends were 4 bases for V and 0 bases for J; bases not matched to a gene: 4. The DNA of the CDR3 is TGTGCCACCAGCATACGGACAGGTAGCACAGATACGCAGTATTTT. It translates to CATSIRTGSTDTQYF.

This clone has more than one count but fewer than ten. This chain links TRBV6-1 with TRBJ2-7; D might be TRBD2 (6 bases). V was clipped by 1 base and J by 4 bases, with 11 bases between them. The CDR3 totals 14 residues. Germline lookup yields CDR1 MNHNS and CDR2 SASEGT. CDR3 amino acids: CASSEGLVGYEQYF. The CDR3 region has the DNA TGTGCCAGCAGTGAAGGACTAGTGGGGTACGAGCAGTACTTC.

The rearrangement uses TRBV6-2 or TRBV6-3 and TRBJ2-3; D unresolved. The CDR3 contains 13 residues. The V and J ends lost 2 bases and 9 bases respectively, with 12 bases between them. In germline, CDR1 is MNHEY, CDR2 SVGEGT. The CDR3 loop reads CASSYGEAVTQYF. In DNA, the CDR3 is TGTGCCAGCAGTTACGGCGAGGCAGTCACGCAGTATTTT.

This clone has only one observation. The V call is TRBV7-9, the J call TRBJ2-1, with 9 bases lining up with TRBD2. The CDR3 is 17 residues long. The trim removed 0 bases at V and 7 bases at J, leaving 10 bases unmatched. The germline CDR1 and CDR2 sequences are SEHNR and FQNEAQ (reference sequence). The CDR3 coding sequence is TGTGCCAGCAGCTTAGCGGGGAATAGCGGGAGAGGGAATGAGCAGTTCTTC. Protein sequence: CASSLAGNSGRGNEQFF.

V is TRBV5-1 and J is TRBJ1-2, with D hard to call. CDR1 SGHRS and CDR2 YFSETQ come from the germline V gene. There are 13 residues in the CDR3. V dropped 4 bases and J dropped 3 bases, with 10 bases sitting between them. In nucleotides, the CDR3 is TGCGCCAGCAGCCTAGGCCCGGACTATGGCTACACCTTC. Translating gives CASSLGPDYGYTF.

This chain links TRBV29-1 with TRBJ1-1, with TRBD1 matching 9 bases. Germline CDR1 and CDR2: SQVTM and ANQGSEA. The CDR3 loop spans 13 amino acids. V was pared by 7 bases and J by 2 bases, with 5 bases of the junction left unmatched. The DNA for the CDR3 is TGCAGCGCCCAGACAGGGGGAAACACTGAAGCTTTCTTT. This sequence encodes CSAQTGGNTEAFF.

The chain links TRBV14 to TRBJ1-4, with 10 bases that match TRBD1. Germline CDR1 SGHDN, CDR2 FVKESK. V lost 2 bases to trimming and J lost 7 bases; unmatched junction nucleotides: 13. CDR3 length equals 18 residues. The CDR3 nucleotides are TGTGCCAGCAGCCAATCCGGGACAGGGGCTCAAGGGGGTGAAAAACTGTTTTTT. Amino acids: CASSQSGTGAQGGEKLFF.

The CDR3 nucleotides read TGCGCCAGCAGCATAGGGACTATATACAATGAGCAGTTCTTC. Amino acids: CASSIGTIYNEQFF. The chain employs TRBV5-1 and TRBJ2-1; TRBD2 agrees at 7 bases. Germline CDR1 is SGHRS and CDR2 is YFSETQ. The CDR3 length is 14 residues. V shed 4 bases and J 4 bases; nucleotides not matched to a gene: 5.

The V gene is TRBV6-1, the J gene TRBJ2-7; TRBD2 matches at 7 bases. This CDR3 region has 16 residues. V lost 1 base and J lost 4; bases outside the gene matches: 10. The V gene's germline CDR1 is MNHNS and CDR2 SASEGT. CDR3 nucleotide sequence: TGTGCCAGCAGTGAAGGCCGGGTAGGGGAGGGTTACGAGCAGTACTTC. Translation gives CASSEGRVGEGYEQYF.

The chain uses TRBV2 and TRBJ2-2; possible D gene TRBD2, 5 bases. The CDR3 consists of 13 residues. Trimming took 9 bases from V and 6 from J, leaving 14 bases between them. Germline V gene data show CDR1 as SNHLY and CDR2 as FYNNEI. CDR3: CASGSDFSGELFF. The CDR3 DNA follows: TGTGCCAGTGGCTCGGACTTTTCCGGGGAGCTGTTTTTT. The whole variable domain, remainder taken from reference TRBV2 and TRBJ2-2, is EPEVTQTPSHQVTQMGQEVILRCVPISNHLYFYWYRQILGQKVEFLVSFYNNEISEKSEIFDDQFSVERPDGSNFTLKIRSTKLEDSAMYFCASGSDFSGELFFGEGSRLTVL.

The chain couples TRBV28 to TRBJ2-7, with D maybe TRBD2 (6 bases). CDR3 size: 15 residues. The germline V gene has CDR1 MDHEN and CDR2 SYDVKM. The V gene lost 6 bases and the J gene lost 0 bases, with 15 bases spanning the gap. The CDR3 DNA follows: TGTGCCAGCAGCCCTAATCCCGGGGGCTCCTACGAGCAGTACTTC. Amino acids: CASSPNPGGSYEQYF.

The V gene is TRBV11-2, the J gene TRBJ2-7; possibly TRBD1 for D (5 bases). This CDR3 contains 13 residues. Germline CDR1 and CDR2: SGHAT and FQNNGV. The V end was cut by 3 bases, the J end by 3 bases, with 9 bases between. Here the CDR3 DNA reads TGTGCCAGCAGCTTCGGCAGGGACTACGAGCAGTACTTC. Its translation: CASSFGRDYEQYF.

The CDR3 DNA is TGTGCCTGGGGGACTAGCTACGAGCAGTACTTC. Translating it yields CAWGTSYEQYF. This chain connects TRBV30 to TRBJ2-7; 8 bases are a match to TRBD2. There are 11 residues in the CDR3. CDR1 GTSNPN and CDR2 SVGIG come from the germline V gene (reference sequence). V gave up 5 bases and J gave up 3 bases; unmatched junction bases: 0.

The chain combines TRBV7-9 with TRBJ1-2; TRBD1 aligns across 8 bases. The CDR3 runs 15 residues. Germline trimming cut 5 bases from V and 4 bases from J; bases unmatched to any gene: 9. Germline V lookup: CDR1 SEHNR, CDR2 FQNEAQ (reference sequence). The CDR3 region is CASSQGTGNSYGYTF. DNA for the CDR3: TGTGCCAGCAGCCAGGGGACAGGAAACTCCTATGGCTACACCTTC.

This rearrangement joins TRBV28 to TRBJ1-4, with TRBD1 identical over 10 bases. CDR1 and CDR2 from the germline V gene are MDHEN and SYDVKM. This CDR3 has 16 amino acids. V was clipped by 4 bases and J by 7 bases; unmatched bases: 9. This chain's CDR3 is CASSYVGQGGSEKLFF. The CDR3 DNA follows: TGTGCCAGCAGTTATGTTGGACAGGGGGGTAGTGAAAAACTGTTTTTT.

This chain uses TRBV6-5 with TRBJ1-4, with a weak D call TRBD1 (6 bases). This CDR3 region has 16 residues. In germline, CDR1 is MNHEY, CDR2 SVGAGI. The ends were cut back, 2 bases at V and 7 bases at J, with 17 bases in the middle. DNA for the CDR3: TGTGCCAGCAGTTACATGGGGGGGGGCAGAAGTGAAAAACTGTTTTTT. Translated, it gives CASSYMGGGRSEKLFF.

The rearrangement uses TRBV4-1 and TRBJ2-3; 8 bases align to TRBD2. V shed 4 bases, J shed 2 bases, and the junction held 8 bases outside the gene matches. Looked up from germline, CDR1 is MGHRA and CDR2 is YSYEKL. The CDR3 is 16 residues long. CDR3 protein: CASSLGGTRVTDTQYF. The CDR3 DNA reads as TGCGCCAGCAGCCTCGGCGGGACTAGGGTCACAGATACGCAGTATTTT.

V is TRBV15 and J is TRBJ2-5, with 7 positions matching TRBD2. The CDR3 consists of 16 residues. The V and J ends lost 1 base and 5 bases, in that order; junction bases with no gene match: 10. Germline loops: CDR1 LNHNV, CDR2 YYDKDF (reference sequence). The CDR3 region is CATSRAFGGSDETQYF. The CDR3 nucleotides read TGTGCCACCAGCAGAGCCTTCGGCGGGAGTGACGAGACCCAGTACTTC.

The chain carries TRBV5-4 and TRBJ2-5; D not certain. The V end lost 3 bases, the J end lost 3 bases, and 9 bases lay between the germline ends. The CDR3 is 13 amino acids. Germline CDR1 and CDR2: SGHNT and YYREEE (reference sequence). CDR3 protein: CASSSSLKETQYF. In DNA form, the CDR3 reads TGTGCCAGCAGCTCCTCCCTAAAAGAGACCCAGTACTTC. The variable domain in full, completed from reference TRBV5-4 and TRBJ2-5, reads ETGVTQSPTHLIKTRGQQVTLRCSSQSGHNTVSWYQQALGQGPQFIFQYYREEENGRGNFPPRFSGLQFPNYSSELNVNALELDDSALYLCASSSSLKETQYFGPGTRLLVL.

The chain employs TRBV7-2 and TRBJ2-1; possible D gene TRBD2, 5 bases. The germline CDR1 and CDR2 sequences are SGHTA and FQGNSA. CDR3 size: 16 residues. The V gene lost 3 bases and the J gene lost 7 bases, with 19 bases spanning the gap. For the CDR3, the DNA is TGTGCCAGCAGCTTCGGGCCAGTACTAGTACGGAATGAGCAGTTCTTC. This codes for CASSFGPVLVRNEQFF.

The gene calls are TRBV19 and TRBJ2-5; D is possibly TRBD1 (5 bases). The germline gives CDR1 LNHDA, CDR2 SQIVND (reference sequence). CDR3 length: 15 amino acids. Trimming pared 5 bases from V and 5 bases from J, leaving 18 bases between. CDR3 protein: CASSPQTVPAETQYF. CDR3 coding DNA: TGTGCCAGTAGTCCCCAGACAGTGCCAGCGGAGACCCAGTACTTC.

The chain joins TRBV6-2 or TRBV6-3 to TRBJ2-1; 7 bases fit TRBD2. CDR1 and CDR2 (germline): MNHEY, SVGEGT. V trimming: 1 base; J trimming: 5 bases; junction bases outside the gene matches: 5. This CDR3 is 15 amino acids long. In nucleotides, the CDR3 is TGTGCCAGCAGTTACTATGGCGGGAGTAACAATGAGCAGTTCTTC. Translating gives CASSYYGGSNNEQFF.

The rearrangement joins TRBV19 to TRBJ1-5; 8 nucleotides agree with TRBD1. J was trimmed by 0 bases and V by 7 bases; bases with no gene match: 5. The germline gives CDR1 LNHDA, CDR2 SQIVND (reference sequence). There are 15 residues in the CDR3. CDR3 loop: CASTRTGLSNQPQHF. The CDR3 coding sequence is TGTGCCAGTACGCGGACAGGGCTTAGCAATCAGCCCCAGCATTTT.

This rearrangement joins TRBV12-3 or TRBV12-4 to TRBJ2-7, with D possibly TRBD1 on 5 matching bases. This CDR3 contains 11 residues. The V and J ends lost 5 bases and 7 bases respectively, with 9 bases between them. CDR3 sequence: CASSRQFEQYF. In DNA form, the CDR3 reads TGTGCCAGCAGTCGACAGTTTGAGCAGTACTTC.

The chain has TRBV5-1 and TRBJ2-7; 8 bases map to TRBD1. Germline-derived CDR1 and CDR2 are SGHRS and YFSETQ. The length of the CDR3 is 14 residues. The V gene end was trimmed by 3 bases and the J gene end by 4 bases; junction bases not matched to a gene: 6. For the CDR3, the DNA is TGCGCCAGCAGCTCACGGGACAGGACTTACGAGCAGTACTTC. This sequence encodes CASSSRDRTYEQYF.